Listed here are 8 T cell receptor beta chains from one sample, sequenced in a study of T cell responses to AZD1222 COVID-19 vaccine. Sequencing was performed with immunoSEQ multiplex PCR; in TCRdb, only in-frame clones are kept and a portion is missing. The table has 60,000 or so clones, more than 65% seen once. The material was peripheral blood, obtained on day 0 of AZD1222 vaccination. The source of these receptors is an adult in good health.

The CDR3 DNA follows: TGTGCCAGCAGCCCGACCTTGGGGGGGAACACTGAAGCTTTCTTT. This sequence encodes CASSPTLGGNTEAFF. V is TRBV7-9 and J is TRBJ1-1; the D gene is possibly TRBD1 (5 bases). CDR1 and CDR2 (germline): SEHNR, FQNEAQ (reference sequence). The V gene lost 5 bases and the J gene lost 1 base, with 14 bases spanning the gap. This CDR3 has 15 amino acids. The variable domain in full, completed from reference TRBV7-9 and TRBJ1-1, reads DTGVSQNPRHKITKRGQNVTFRCDPISEHNRLYWYRQTLGQGPEFLTYFQNEAQLEKSRLLSDRFSAERPKGSFSTLEIQRTEQGDSAMYLCASSPTLGGNTEAFFGQGTRLTVV.

This sequence joins TRBV4-3 and TRBJ2-4, with D perhaps matching TRBD1 (6 bases). This CDR3 is built from 18 residues. The V end was cut by 0 bases, the J end by 5 bases, with 20 bases between. CDR1 is LGHNA and CDR2 is YSLEER in the germline V gene. CDR3: CASSQDHRQGYPQNIQYF. CDR3 coding DNA: TGCGCCAGCAGCCAAGACCATAGGCAGGGGTACCCACAAAACATTCAGTACTTC.

The sample holds a few counts of this clone. This chain connects TRBV30 to TRBJ1-2; weak D call: TRBD1 (6 bases). Germline V gene data show CDR1 as GTSNPN and CDR2 as SVGIG (reference sequence). Trimming removed 3 bases from V and 5 bases from J, with 25 bases in between. The CDR3 has 17 amino acids. This CDR3 is CAWSGKETGKASYGYTF. The CDR3 DNA sequence: TGTGCCTGGAGCGGAAAGGAGACAGGAAAAGCTTCATATGGCTACACCTTC.

The chain employs TRBV7-9 and TRBJ1-4, with 7 bases lining up with TRBD1. Trimming cost V 5 bases and J 8 bases; bases outside gene matches: 11. The length of the CDR3 is 15 residues. Germline loops: CDR1 SEHNR, CDR2 FQNEAQ (reference sequence). CDR3 in amino acids: CASSPQRGLGEKLFF. DNA of the CDR3: TGTGCCAGCAGCCCGCAGAGGGGGCTCGGAGAAAAACTGTTTTTT.

The chain carries TRBV6-1 and TRBJ2-7; 12 bases match TRBD2. The V gene's germline CDR1 is MNHNS and CDR2 SASEGT. CDR3 length equals 14 residues. V gave up 2 bases and J gave up 6 bases; unmatched junction bases: 2. This CDR3 is CASSELLAGGEQYF. CDR3 DNA: TGTGCCAGCAGTGAATTACTAGCGGGAGGCGAGCAGTACTTC.

V usage is TRBV30 and J usage is TRBJ2-3; 7 bases line up with TRBD2. Per germline, CDR1 GTSNPN and CDR2 SVGIG (reference sequence). V was clipped by 8 bases and J by 3 bases; unmatched bases: 8. The CDR3 is 13 residues long. Here the CDR3 reads CAASGGRTDTQYF. The CDR3 DNA is TGTGCCGCGAGCGGCGGGAGAACAGATACGCAGTATTTT.

The rearrangement links TRBV28 to TRBJ2-7; D remains ambiguous. Germline CDR1 MDHEN, CDR2 SYDVKM. CDR3 length equals 13 residues. Trimming pared 4 bases from V and 6 bases from J, leaving 13 bases between. CDR3: CASSSTTDVEQYV. The CDR3 bases are TGTGCCAGCAGTTCCACAACAGACGTCGAGCAGTACGTC.

The CDR3 sequence: CASKTGNYGYTF. The CDR3 DNA is TGTGCCAGCAAGACAGGAAACTATGGCTACACCTTC. The rearrangement links TRBV28 to TRBJ1-2; possibly TRBD1 for D (6 bases). Trimming shortened V by 7 bases and J by 2 bases, and 8 bases separated the two germline ends. This CDR3 spans 12 amino acids. Germline values: CDR1 MDHEN, CDR2 SYDVKM.